These 27 T cell receptor beta chains were all obtained from the same sample, sequenced in a study of blood T cell repertoires in COVID-19. Sequencing used immunoSEQ multiplex PCR; TCRdb keeps in-frame clones, though not all of them. The sample contains 100,000 to 150,000 clones, approximately 90% of which appear only once. Sequencing was performed on peripheral blood. The receptors shown here come from a woman of 80 years or more with acute or convalescent COVID-19.

The chain couples TRBV19 to TRBJ2-5; D is perhaps TRBD2 (7 bases). Trimming took 3 bases from V and 5 from J, leaving 13 bases between them. This CDR3 has 14 amino acids. CDR1 and CDR2 (germline): LNHDA, SQIVND (reference sequence). The CDR3 loop is CASSIGGRVETQYF. In DNA form, the CDR3 reads TGTGCCAGTAGTATCGGGGGGCGAGTCGAGACCCAGTACTTC. The whole variable domain, remainder taken from reference TRBV19 and TRBJ2-5, is DGGITQSPKYLFRKEGQNVTLSCEQNLNHDAMYWYRQDPGQGLRLIYYSQIVNDFQKGDIAEGYSVSREKKESFPLTVTSAQKNPTAFYLCASSIGGRVETQYFGPGTRLLVL.

The gene calls are TRBV12-3 or TRBV12-4 and TRBJ1-2; a possible D gene is TRBD1 (5 bases). V lost 3 bases, J lost 7 bases, and 6 bases lay in between. This CDR3 comprises 11 residues. The CDR3 nucleotides read TGTGCCAGCAGTTTTCAGGGTGGCTACACCTTC. It codes for CASSFQGGYTF.

The CDR3 DNA is TGTGCCAGTAGACCAAGCAGCACAGATACGCAGTATTTT. Amino acid sequence: CASRPSSTDTQYF. This chain uses TRBV19 with TRBJ2-3; D unresolved. The CDR3 spans 13 residues. The germline V gene encodes CDR1 LNHDA and CDR2 SQIVND (reference sequence). Trimming removed 6 bases at V and 0 bases at J, with 7 bases between.

The V call is TRBV5-8, the J call TRBJ1-5, with 7 bases identical to TRBD1. Germline loops: CDR1 SGHTS, CDR2 YDEGEE. V shed 6 bases, J shed 3 bases, and the junction held 3 bases outside the gene matches. The CDR3 sequence is 13 residues long. The CDR3 here is CASTGQLNQPQHF. The DNA of the CDR3 is TGTGCCAGCACGGGACAGCTCAATCAGCCCCAGCATTTT.

V usage is TRBV18 and J usage is TRBJ2-5, with D possibly matching TRBD2 (6 bases). This CDR3 has 13 residues. V lost 3 bases and J lost 2, with 7 bases in between. Germline lookup yields CDR1 KGHSH and CDR2 LQKENI. In DNA form, the CDR3 reads TGTGCCAGCTCACCGGGACTTCAAGAGACCCAGTACTTC. Its translation: CASSPGLQETQYF.

Here the CDR3 reads CASSLVTGGTQYF. CDR3 sequence (DNA): TGTGCCAGCAGCTTAGTAACCGGGGGGACCCAGTACTTC. The rearrangement uses TRBV7-7 and TRBJ2-5, with a weak D call TRBD2 (6 bases). The CDR3 sequence is 13 residues long. Between the trimmed V and J ends, which lost 1 base and 7 bases, there was a span of 10 bases. Germline CDR1 is SSHAT and CDR2 is FNYEAQ (reference sequence).

The chain couples TRBV5-1 to TRBJ2-7, with TRBD2 identical over 10 bases. The CDR3 spans 15 residues. V shed 4 bases, J shed 2 bases, and the junction held 6 bases outside the gene matches. Germline values: CDR1 SGHRS, CDR2 YFSETQ. The CDR3 bases are TGCGCCAGCAGCCAGATAGCGGGGGGACCCTACGAGCAGTACTTC. Protein: CASSQIAGGPYEQYF.

The chain has TRBV19 and TRBJ1-2, with no clear D. This CDR3 comprises 13 residues. Deletions cut 0 bases from V and 3 bases from J, with 5 bases between. The germline gives CDR1 LNHDA, CDR2 SQIVND (reference sequence). CDR3 nucleotides: TGTGCCAGTAGTATAGACAGCGACTATGGCTACACCTTC. This gives the protein CASSIDSDYGYTF.

The chain recombines TRBV11-1 with TRBJ2-5, with D perhaps TRBD1 (6 bases). CDR3 length: 16 residues. V lost 3 bases and J 5 bases, leaving 19 bases between the germline ends. The germline gives CDR1 SGHAT, CDR2 FQDESV (reference sequence). The CDR3: CASSFQLGHVWETQYF. The CDR3 DNA reads TGTGCCAGCAGCTTTCAACTGGGACACGTTTGGGAGACCCAGTACTTC.

The chain carries TRBV29-1 and TRBJ2-1; 8 nucleotides align to TRBD1. The germline CDR1 and CDR2 sequences are SQVTM and ANQGSEA. J was trimmed by 2 bases and V by 1 base; bases with no gene match: 4. The CDR3 extends over 15 amino acids. The CDR3 protein is CSVEGGQGPYNEQFF. In DNA form, the CDR3 reads TGCAGCGTTGAAGGAGGACAGGGCCCCTACAATGAGCAGTTCTTC.

This chain connects TRBV6-5 to TRBJ2-7; D possibly corresponds to TRBD1 (5 bases). The germline V and J ends were trimmed by 2 bases and 0 bases, with 11 bases remaining between them. The germline gives CDR1 MNHEY, CDR2 SVGAGI. The CDR3 runs 15 residues. The CDR3 DNA is TGTGCCAGCAGTTACCGGACAAGGGTCTCCTACGAGCAGTACTTC. Its protein is CASSYRTRVSYEQYF.

This chain links TRBV7-2 with TRBJ1-1; no definite D call. Trimming pared 1 base from V and 1 base from J, leaving 13 bases between. Germline loops: CDR1 SGHTA, CDR2 FQGNSA. This CDR3 contains 16 residues. The CDR3 here is CASSLEYLDGNTEAFF. Written as DNA, the CDR3 is TGTGCCAGCAGCTTAGAGTATCTAGACGGGAACACTGAAGCTTTCTTT.

J is TRBJ2-1 and V is TRBV7-3, with 9 positions matching TRBD1. V gave up 6 bases and J gave up 8 bases; unmatched junction bases: 20. CDR3 length: 18 residues. CDR1 is SGHTA and CDR2 is FQGTGA in the germline V gene. The CDR3 DNA reads as TGTGCCAGCAGTCAAAGCCTTTCCGGGACAGGGAATAGGGATGAGCAGTTCTTC. This codes for CASSQSLSGTGNRDEQFF.

The chain links TRBV4-2 to TRBJ1-5; D is perhaps TRBD1 (5 bases). The CDR3 length is 16 residues. Germline-derived CDR1 and CDR2 are LGHNA and YNFKEQ. The ends were cut back, 1 base at V and 2 bases at J, with 12 bases in the middle. The CDR3 DNA reads as TGTGCCAGCAGCCAAGGTAGGGGAAGTGGCAATCAGCCCCAGCATTTT. Amino acid sequence: CASSQGRGSGNQPQHF.

V usage is TRBV18 and J usage is TRBJ1-2; D is ambiguous. The CDR3 has 13 residues. CDR1 and CDR2 from the germline V gene are KGHSH and LQKENI. Trimming shortened V by 0 bases and J by 8 bases, and 10 bases separated the two germline ends. The CDR3 bases are TGTGCCAGCTCACCACCGTCACAGACCGGCTACACCTTC. Its protein product is CASSPPSQTGYTF.

The chain links TRBV9 to TRBJ2-2, with 7 bases lining up with TRBD2. The V gene end was trimmed by 4 bases and the J gene end by 5 bases; junction bases not matched to a gene: 14. Germline V lookup: CDR1 SGDLS, CDR2 YYNGEE. This CDR3 has 17 residues. The DNA for the CDR3 is TGTGCCAGCAGCCCCCGCCTCGGGCGGGAGAATACCGGGGAGCTGTTTTTT. It is translated as CASSPRLGRENTGELFF.

The chain uses TRBV27 and TRBJ1-1; perhaps TRBD1 as D (6 bases). CDR3 length: 15 amino acids. Germline V CDR1 and CDR2: MNHEY, SMNVEV (reference sequence). V dropped 2 bases and J dropped 4 bases, with 14 bases sitting between them. In nucleotides, the CDR3 is TGTGCCAGCAGTTTAACCAGGGGAGCATCCACTGAAGCTTTCTTT. Translation gives CASSLTRGASTEAFF.

J is TRBJ2-6 and V is TRBV9; no clear D gene. Germline loops: CDR1 SGDLS, CDR2 YYNGEE. This CDR3 contains 17 residues. V was trimmed by 4 bases and J by 1 base, leaving 15 bases between them. CDR3 sequence: CASSTSRSGSGANVLTF. CDR3 nucleotide sequence: TGTGCCAGCAGCACATCTCGGTCAGGTTCTGGGGCCAACGTCCTGACTTTC.

This clone showed up just a few times. The chain uses TRBV27 and TRBJ1-1; D ambiguous. V was trimmed by 7 bases and J by 5 bases, leaving 8 bases between them. The CDR3 covers 11 residues. Germline V gives CDR1 MNHEY, CDR2 SMNVEV (reference sequence). CDR3 nucleotide sequence: TGTGCCAGCACTTCCAGGACTGAAGCTTTCTTT. This sequence encodes CASTSRTEAFF.

The chain uses TRBV5-4 and TRBJ2-1; maybe TRBD2 (6 bases). V lost 2 bases, J lost 2 bases, and 11 bases lay in between. The V gene's germline CDR1 is SGHNT and CDR2 YYREEE (reference sequence). This CDR3 is built from 15 residues. This CDR3 reads CASSFSGLAYNEQFF. In DNA form, the CDR3 reads TGTGCCAGCAGCTTTAGCGGATTGGCCTACAATGAGCAGTTCTTC.

This clone occurred a few times. The CDR3 is CASSQGQVGSNEQFF. The CDR3 region has the DNA TGCGCCAGCAGCCAAGGACAGGTAGGAAGCAATGAGCAGTTCTTC. This chain links TRBV4-1 with TRBJ2-1, with a possible D match to TRBD1 (6 bases). V was pared by 1 base and J by 6 bases, with 13 bases between. The length of the CDR3 is 15 residues. The V gene's germline CDR1 is MGHRA and CDR2 YSYEKL.

The chain couples TRBV27 to TRBJ1-4; D is unresolved. CDR1 and CDR2 from the germline V gene are MNHEY and SMNVEV (reference sequence). This CDR3 comprises 16 residues. V lost 0 bases and J lost 0, with 8 bases in between. CDR3 amino acids: CASSLSPYTTNEKLFF. The CDR3 nucleotides are TGTGCCAGCAGTTTATCCCCTTATACAACTAATGAAAAACTGTTTTTT.

The rearrangement joins TRBV5-1 to TRBJ1-4, with TRBD1 identical over 7 bases. This CDR3 region has 15 residues. Per germline, CDR1 SGHRS and CDR2 YFSETQ. With V trimmed by 5 bases and J by 5 bases, 9 bases remained unmatched. This CDR3 is CASSFGGRGNEKLFF. Written as DNA, the CDR3 is TGCGCCAGCAGTTTTGGCGGCAGGGGGAATGAAAAACTGTTTTTT.

The chain recombines TRBV2 with TRBJ2-7; the D is unclear. Germline lookup yields CDR1 SNHLY and CDR2 FYNNEI. V lost 8 bases, J lost 3 bases, and 17 bases lay in between. This CDR3 is 14 amino acids long. In DNA, the CDR3 is TGTGCCAGCTCCCCTGAAGCGCTACTCTACGAGCAGTACTTC. This translates into CASSPEALLYEQYF.

The chain carries TRBV3-1 (or the pseudogene TRBV3-2) and TRBJ2-2; 8 positions agree with TRBD2. The J segment lost 1 base and the V segment lost 6 bases, leaving 4 bases of the junction unmatched. There are 15 residues in the CDR3. Germline-derived CDR1 and CDR2 are LGHDT and YNNKEL (reference sequence). For the CDR3, the DNA is TGTGCCAGCAGGCAGCGGGAGAAGAACACCGGGGAGCTGTTTTTT. Its protein product is CASRQREKNTGELFF.

The rearrangement links TRBV5-4 to TRBJ2-5, with 9 bases aligning to TRBD1. Looked up from germline, CDR1 is SGHNT and CDR2 is YYREEE (reference sequence). Trimming cost V 4 bases and J 3 bases; bases outside gene matches: 13. The CDR3 contains 17 residues. This CDR3 is CASSTLWGTGSEETQYF. The CDR3 nucleotides are TGTGCCAGCAGCACACTGTGGGGGACAGGGTCGGAAGAGACCCAGTACTTC.

A remark on this clone: Mismatch with germline at one junction end may stem from a read error. V gene TRBV10-3 combines with J gene TRBJ2-4, with TRBD2 matching over 10 bases. Per the germline V gene, CDR1 is ENHRY and CDR2 is SYGVKD. This CDR3 contains 13 residues. This CDR3 reads CAISESLSGGMDF. The CDR3 coding sequence is TGTGCCATCAGTGAGTCCCTTAGCGGGGGGATGGACTTC.